The TCR beta chain under discussion was sequenced for a study of spatial heterogeneity in lung cancer. Looking at the study overall: Beta-chain sequences consistently outnumbered alpha-chain sequences in detection. Study findings and constraints: For expanded intratumoral alpha and beta TCRs, counts tracked tumor mutation counts.

Each CDR3 protein is one row after TCRdb ran MiXCR on the 5' RACE reads. Altogether 11,000 or so distinct CDR3 sequences are present, approximately 15% being singletons, with the ten largest covering about a sixth. Time point meaning: sample taken at primary tumor resection. Unsorted tumor, nontumor lung tissue or cryopreserved PBMC supplied the whole RNA. The CDR3 loop spans 15 amino acids. V was trimmed by 4 bases and J by 5 bases, leaving 15 bases between them. As for this clonotype: Its antigen is not identified.

Material: lung tumor tissue, obtained at surgery. The receptor's source is a male donor with early-stage non-small cell lung cancer. This chain connects TRBV12-3 or TRBV12-4 to TRBJ2-1, with D perhaps TRBD2 (5 bases). The CDR3 sequence is CASSYRDNRHNEQFF. The CDR3 coding sequence is TGTGCCAGCAGTTACCGGGATAATAGACACAATGAGCAGTTCTTC.